This T cell receptor (beta chain) was retrieved from a study of shared clonotypes between healthy human individuals. The repertoire was sequenced with immunoSEQ multiplex PCR; TCRdb's copy has only in-frame clones and lacks some. The table shows fewer than 400,000 clones, with roughly 70% occurring only once. The CDR3 runs 13 residues. V lost 4 bases, J lost 5 bases, and 11 bases lay in between. Germline V gene sequence: CDR1 MDHEN, CDR2 SYDVKM. This receptor was identified in a man aged 25-45 years in good health. The chain couples TRBV28 to TRBJ2-5; no firm D call. Sequencing was performed on memory CD4+ T cells sorted from blood. Subset specified: CD45RA-negative fraction. CDR3 bases: TGTGCCAGCAGTTCCCACCGGTGGGAGACCCAGTACTTC. Protein product: CASSSHRWETQYF. The full variable domain, rest sourced from reference TRBV28 and TRBJ2-5, is DVKVTQSSRYLVKRTGEKVFLECVQDMDHENMFWYRQDPGLGLRLIYFSYDVKMKEKGDIPEGYSVSREKKERFSLILESASTNQTSMYLCASSSHRWETQYFGPGTRLLVL.